A selection of T cell receptor beta chains follows, all from one sample in a study of circulating and synovial CD4+ cells in juvenile arthritis. Generated by immunoSEQ multiplex PCR, the TCRdb table keeps only in-frame clones and is missing some. The sample includes about 39,000 clones, approximately 94% of them seen just once. Sequenced material: CD4+ T cells from blood. All receptors come from a human donor with juvenile idiopathic arthritis. Each CDR3 is given with its conserved first and last residue. A D gene is named only where the DNA matches it firmly. Part of the rows lack a size; the others show once, few, many or a class for expanded clones.

v_gene: TRBV11-2
j_gene: TRBJ2-3
d_gene: .
abundance: .
CDR3nt: TGTGCCAGCAGCTCGGGAAATACAGATACGCAGTATTTT
CDR3aa: CASSSGNTDTQYF

v_gene: TRBV25-1
j_gene: TRBJ2-7
d_gene: TRBD1
abundance: .
CDR3nt: TGTGCCAGCAGGGAACAGGGGGCTGGCGAGCAGTACTTC
CDR3aa: CASREQGAGEQYF

v_gene: TRBV18
j_gene: TRBJ2-7
d_gene: TRBD2
abundance: .
CDR3nt: TGTGCCAGCTCACCGTCTTGGCTGAGCGGGGGGCTCGTGGAGTACTTC
CDR3aa: CASSPSWLSGGLVEYF

v_gene: TRBV6-6
j_gene: TRBJ1-1
d_gene: .
abundance: .
CDR3nt: TGTGCCAGCAGTTACTCGGCAGGGTCCGGGACTGAAGCTTTCTTT
CDR3aa: CASSYSAGSGTEAFF

v_gene: TRBV30
j_gene: TRBJ1-6
d_gene: TRBD1
abundance: .
CDR3nt: TGTGCCTGGAGGGAGACAGGGAATTCACCCCTCCACTTT
CDR3aa: CAWRETGNSPLHF

v_gene: TRBV5-4
j_gene: TRBJ1-5
d_gene: .
abundance: .
CDR3nt: TGTGCCAGCAGCTTGGACAGGCAGCCCCAGCATTTT
CDR3aa: CASSLDRQPQHF

v_gene: TRBV5-5
j_gene: TRBJ1-4
d_gene: TRBD1
abundance: .
CDR3nt: TGTGCCAGCAGCTTGGCCCGACAGGGTAAACTGTTTTTT
CDR3aa: CASSLARQGKLFF

v_gene: TRBV7-3
j_gene: TRBJ2-3
d_gene: TRBD2
abundance: .
CDR3nt: TGTGCCAGCAGGGGGAGCGGGGCCACAGATACGCAGTATTTT
CDR3aa: CASRGSGATDTQYF

v_gene: TRBV4-3
j_gene: TRBJ2-2
d_gene: .
abundance: .
CDR3nt: TGCGCCAGCAGCCAAGACGGCCCAGGGCACAACACCGGGGAGCTGTTTTTT
CDR3aa: CASSQDGPGHNTGELFF

v_gene: TRBV5-4
j_gene: TRBJ1-4
d_gene: TRBD1
abundance: .
CDR3nt: TGTGCCAGCAGCTCCGGGACAGTCGGTGAAAAACTGTTTTTT
CDR3aa: CASSSGTVGEKLFF

v_gene: TRBV19
j_gene: TRBJ1-6
d_gene: TRBD1
abundance: .
CDR3nt: TGTGCCAGTAGTACGGACAGGGGTGATTCACCCCTCCACTTT
CDR3aa: CASSTDRGDSPLHF

v_gene: TRBV7-8
j_gene: TRBJ2-4
d_gene: .
abundance: .
CDR3nt: TGTGCCAGCAGCTTCCTGACAGGCGGGGCCAAAAACATTCAGTACTTC
CDR3aa: CASSFLTGGAKNIQYF

v_gene: TRBV29-1
j_gene: TRBJ1-1
d_gene: .
abundance: .
CDR3nt: TGCAGCGTTTCGGGACAAGGAACCGGGTCCTCTGAAGCTTTCTTT
CDR3aa: CSVSGQGTGSSEAFF

v_gene: TRBV7-3
j_gene: TRBJ1-2
d_gene: .
abundance: .
CDR3nt: TGTGCCAGCAGCTTAACAGCAGACACTCCGATTGAGGGCTACACCTTC
CDR3aa: CASSLTADTPIEGYTF

v_gene: TRBV5-6
j_gene: TRBJ1-2
d_gene: .
abundance: .
CDR3nt: TGTGCCAGCAGCCCCCCGGGACACTTCCACCCGAACTATGGCTACACCTTC
CDR3aa: CASSPPGHFHPNYGYTF

v_gene: TRBV19
j_gene: TRBJ1-5
d_gene: .
abundance: .
CDR3nt: TGTGCCAGTAGTATAGATCGTGATCAGCCCCAGCATTTT
CDR3aa: CASSIDRDQPQHF

v_gene: TRBV7-3
j_gene: TRBJ2-5
d_gene: TRBD2
abundance: .
CDR3nt: TGTGCCAGCAGTTCACTAGCGCAAGAGACCCAGTACTTC
CDR3aa: CASSSLAQETQYF

v_gene: TRBV7-2
j_gene: TRBJ2-1
d_gene: TRBD2
abundance: .
CDR3nt: TGTGCCAGCAGCCCTAGGGGCGGGGGGGTTTTTGATGAGCAGTTCTTC
CDR3aa: CASSPRGGGVFDEQFF

v_gene: TRBV9
j_gene: TRBJ2-2
d_gene: TRBD2
abundance: .
CDR3nt: TGTGCCAGCAGCGTGGGACTAGCGCCCACCGGGGAGCTGTTTTTT
CDR3aa: CASSVGLAPTGELFF

v_gene: TRBV5-4
j_gene: TRBJ2-3
d_gene: TRBD1
abundance: .
CDR3nt: TGTGCCAGCAGCTTAACAGGGGGAGATACGCAGTATTTT
CDR3aa: CASSLTGGDTQYF

v_gene: TRBV5-4
j_gene: TRBJ2-6
d_gene: .
abundance: .
CDR3nt: TGTGCCAGCAGCCCCAGGTGGAGGTCCCCCATAGGGGCCAACGTCCTGACTTTC
CDR3aa: CASSPRWRSPIGANVLTF

v_gene: TRBV5-1
j_gene: TRBJ1-3
d_gene: .
abundance: .
CDR3nt: TGCGCCAGCAGCTTGTCGGGGGGGCCCGTCTCTGGAAACACCATATATTTT
CDR3aa: CASSLSGGPVSGNTIYF

v_gene: TRBV5-4
j_gene: TRBJ2-1
d_gene: TRBD2
abundance: .
CDR3nt: TGTGCCAGCAGCCCCCTTCCTCTAGCGGGGCCTTACAATGAGCAGTTCTTC
CDR3aa: CASSPLPLAGPYNEQFF

v_gene: TRBV14
j_gene: TRBJ2-3
d_gene: TRBD2
abundance: .
CDR3nt: TGTGCCAGCAGTCACCCAGCGGGGGTTTACACAGATACGCAGTATTTT
CDR3aa: CASSHPAGVYTDTQYF

v_gene: TRBV4-3
j_gene: TRBJ1-6
d_gene: .
abundance: .
CDR3nt: TGCGCCAGCAGCCAAGTCCGGGACACATATAATTCACCCCTCCACTTT
CDR3aa: CASSQVRDTYNSPLHF

v_gene: TRBV12-5
j_gene: TRBJ1-4
d_gene: .
abundance: .
CDR3nt: TGTGCTAGTGGTTTGGCATCTTCCCGGGAAAAACTGTTTTTT
CDR3aa: CASGLASSREKLFF

v_gene: TRBV25-1
j_gene: TRBJ2-3
d_gene: TRBD2
abundance: .
CDR3nt: TGTGCCAGCAGTGAATTTAGCGGGGGAGCTACAGATACGCAGTATTTT
CDR3aa: CASSEFSGGATDTQYF

v_gene: TRBV7-2
j_gene: TRBJ2-2
d_gene: .
abundance: .
CDR3nt: TGTGCCAGCAGCTTAGTTAGGGGCGGGGAGCTGTTTTTT
CDR3aa: CASSLVRGGELFF

v_gene: TRBV5-6
j_gene: TRBJ2-7
d_gene: TRBD2
abundance: .
CDR3nt: TGTGCCAGCAGCTTTCTAGCGGGGGGAGTCTACGAGCAGTACTTC
CDR3aa: CASSFLAGGVYEQYF

v_gene: TRBV29-1
j_gene: TRBJ1-2
d_gene: .
abundance: .
CDR3nt: TGCAGCGTTCTGTCCACGGACTATGGCTACACCTTC
CDR3aa: CSVLSTDYGYTF

v_gene: TRBV5-1
j_gene: TRBJ1-1
d_gene: .
abundance: .
CDR3nt: TGCGCCAGCAAGGAACAGGGTATAAGGACTGAAGCTTTCTTT
CDR3aa: CASKEQGIRTEAFF

v_gene: TRBV9
j_gene: TRBJ1-3
d_gene: .
abundance: .
CDR3nt: TGTGCCAGCAGCGTAGAGGGGCCTCACTCTGGAAACACCATATATTTT
CDR3aa: CASSVEGPHSGNTIYF

v_gene: TRBV7-9
j_gene: TRBJ2-7
d_gene: TRBD1
abundance: .
CDR3nt: TGTGCCAGCAGCGGGGACAGAGGGGACTCCTACGAGCAGTACTTC
CDR3aa: CASSGDRGDSYEQYF

v_gene: TRBV5-1
j_gene: TRBJ2-3
d_gene: .
abundance: .
CDR3nt: TGCGCCAGCAGCTTGGGCCAGAGCACAGATACGCAGTATTTT
CDR3aa: CASSLGQSTDTQYF

v_gene: TRBV4-2
j_gene: TRBJ2-5
d_gene: TRBD2
abundance: .
CDR3nt: TGTGCCAGCAGCCAAGATGGCAGCGGGGGAGAGACCCAGTACTTC
CDR3aa: CASSQDGSGGETQYF

v_gene: TRBV21-1
j_gene: TRBJ2-2
d_gene: .
abundance: .
CDR3nt: TGTGCCAGCAGTGACGGAGGAGGGGACTGGCCGAACACCGGGGAGCTGTTTTTT
CDR3aa: CASSDGGGDWPNTGELFF

v_gene: TRBV5-4
j_gene: TRBJ1-2
d_gene: TRBD1
abundance: .
CDR3nt: TGTGCCAGCAGCCAGGGACAGCCATCCAACTATGGCTACACCTTC
CDR3aa: CASSQGQPSNYGYTF

v_gene: TRBV27
j_gene: TRBJ2-6
d_gene: .
abundance: .
CDR3nt: TGTGCCAGCAGTTTAGGTGGGACACCCCCTGGGGCCAACGTCCTGACTTTC
CDR3aa: CASSLGGTPPGANVLTF

v_gene: TRBV5-6
j_gene: TRBJ1-5
d_gene: .
abundance: once
CDR3nt: TGTGCCAGCAGCTTGGCGGGGTCAAGAGGTTATCAGCCCCAGCATTTT
CDR3aa: CASSLAGSRGYQPQHF

v_gene: TRBV7-8
j_gene: TRBJ1-1
d_gene: .
abundance: .
CDR3nt: TGTGCCAGCAGCCGAATCCGGGACACTGAAGCTTTCTTT
CDR3aa: CASSRIRDTEAFF

v_gene: TRBV4-3
j_gene: TRBJ1-4
d_gene: .
abundance: .
CDR3nt: TGCGCCAGCAGCCAACGCCTCGGTGAAAAACTGTTTTTT
CDR3aa: CASSQRLGEKLFF

v_gene: TRBV2
j_gene: TRBJ1-1
d_gene: .
abundance: .
CDR3nt: TGTGCCAGCAGTGAAACAGGGTTGAACACTGAAGCTTTCTTT
CDR3aa: CASSETGLNTEAFF

v_gene: TRBV7-2
j_gene: TRBJ2-2
d_gene: .
abundance: .
CDR3nt: TGTGCCAGCAGCTCGCACACAGGGAACACCGGGGAGCTGTTTTTT
CDR3aa: CASSSHTGNTGELFF

v_gene: TRBV12-5
j_gene: TRBJ2-7
d_gene: TRBD1
abundance: .
CDR3nt: TGTGCTAGTGGTACACAGGGGTTGTATGGCGAGCAGTACTTC
CDR3aa: CASGTQGLYGEQYF

v_gene: TRBV7-3
j_gene: TRBJ2-3
d_gene: TRBD2
abundance: .
CDR3nt: TGTGCCAGCAGCGGCGGGGGGGCGGATACGCAGTATTTT
CDR3aa: CASSGGGADTQYF

v_gene: TRBV5-4
j_gene: TRBJ2-2
d_gene: .
abundance: .
CDR3nt: TGTGCCAGCAGCTATGAGAGGGCGCGCACCGGGGAGCTGTTTTTT
CDR3aa: CASSYERARTGELFF

v_gene: TRBV14
j_gene: TRBJ1-1
d_gene: .
abundance: .
CDR3nt: TGTGCCAGCAGCCAAGTCCCGAGCCTAACGGTGAACACTGAAGCTTTCTTT
CDR3aa: CASSQVPSLTVNTEAFF

v_gene: TRBV18
j_gene: TRBJ1-3
d_gene: .
abundance: .
CDR3nt: TGTGCCAGCTCACCGCCGGGACTAGAGGGATTCTCTGGAAACACCATATATTTT
CDR3aa: CASSPPGLEGFSGNTIYF

v_gene: TRBV19
j_gene: TRBJ2-7
d_gene: .
abundance: .
CDR3nt: TGTGCCAGTTCGGGGTCGGGGTCCGAGCAGTACTTC
CDR3aa: CASSGSGSEQYF

v_gene: TRBV11-3
j_gene: TRBJ2-1
d_gene: .
abundance: .
CDR3nt: TGTGCCAGCAGCCCCGGGACAAACTACAATGAGCAGTTCTTC
CDR3aa: CASSPGTNYNEQFF

v_gene: TRBV21-1
j_gene: TRBJ2-7
d_gene: .
abundance: .
CDR3nt: TGTGCCAGCAGCAAAACAGCTATCTACGAGCAGTACTTC
CDR3aa: CASSKTAIYEQYF

v_gene: TRBV7-2
j_gene: TRBJ2-7
d_gene: .
abundance: .
CDR3nt: TGTGCCAGCAGCTCGACAGGAGCCTCCTACGAGCAGTACTTC
CDR3aa: CASSSTGASYEQYF

v_gene: TRBV6-5
j_gene: TRBJ1-5
d_gene: .
abundance: .
CDR3nt: TGTGCCAGCAAAAGGGGCGGGGATCAGCCCCAGCATTTT
CDR3aa: CASKRGGDQPQHF

v_gene: TRBV4-3
j_gene: TRBJ1-1
d_gene: TRBD1
abundance: .
CDR3nt: TGCGCCAGCAGCCAAGAGACAGGGTCTCGCTACACTGAAGCTTTCTTT
CDR3aa: CASSQETGSRYTEAFF